The clone carrying this T cell receptor (beta chain) was seen repeatedly, ten times or more. Its antigen is not identified. Germline values: CDR1 MNHNS, CDR2 SASEGT. The CDR3 totals 15 residues. V was clipped by 5 bases and J by 0 bases, with 13 bases between them. RNA transcripts yielded amplified TCR beta CDR3 regions. Initially, a first-round RT-PCR of the TCR CDR3 employed the HTBI primer set. Each CDR3 protein is one row after TCRdb ran MiXCR on the multiplex PCR reads. This table has roughly 380,000 distinct CDR3 sequences, about 14% appearing once. The sample is drawn from a study of T cells in Graves' hyperthyroidism and ophthalmopathy. The study defined stable Graves' hyperthyroidism as no ophthalmopathy progression within 18 months. Findings and limits, study-wide: In validation, the model predicted ophthalmopathy. These predictions came a median about 6.8 months before onset.

The receptor's source is an older woman with Graves' hyperthyroidism. The source material was blood. V is TRBV6-1 and J is TRBJ1-2, with D unclear. Written as DNA, the CDR3 is TGTGCCAGCAGTTTTCTGGGCCTCCCTAACTATGGCTACACCTTC. Protein: CASSFLGLPNYGYTF.